The 24 T cell receptor beta chains listed next were all sequenced from one sample in a study of cytomegalovirus exposure and HLA in healthy donors (dated by TCRdb to the late 2010s). Library construction relied on the immunoSEQ multiplex PCR assay. TCRdb provides this immuneACCESS table in a form limited to in-frame rearrangements. Some clones are lacking; in checked studies, under half of them reflect an unresolved V gene, and why the rest are absent is not known. The sample includes more than 110,000 clones, with about 91% observed a single time. Just under 8% of the sample lies in the top ten. Sequencing was carried out using PBMCs. The source of these receptors is a woman in her late teens or twenties in good health and CMV-seropositive.

CDR3 sequence reads: CASSPQGTTNEKLFF. CDR3 coding DNA: TGTGCCAGTAGTCCACAGGGAACAACTAATGAAAAACTGTTTTTT. The gene calls are TRBV19 and TRBJ1-4; TRBD1 might be the D (6 bases). Trimming removed 5 bases at V and 0 bases at J, with 10 bases between. CDR3 size: 15 residues. The germline V gene encodes CDR1 LNHDA and CDR2 SQIVND (reference sequence).

CDR3 in amino acids: CASSQRGGTEAFF. CDR3 DNA: TGCGCCAGCAGCCAAAGGGGCGGTACTGAAGCTTTCTTT. The chain recombines TRBV4-1 with TRBJ1-1; D possibly corresponds to TRBD1 (5 bases). CDR1 is MGHRA and CDR2 is YSYEKL in the germline V gene. V lost 2 bases and J 5 bases, leaving 9 bases between the germline ends. The CDR3 spans 13 residues.

The J gene is TRBJ2-2, the V gene TRBV9, with 7 bases aligning to TRBD1. This CDR3 is built from 14 residues. Germline V lookup: CDR1 SGDLS, CDR2 YYNGEE. V shed 4 bases and J 4 bases; nucleotides not matched to a gene: 4. The CDR3 DNA sequence: TGTGCCAGCAGCACGGGACAGAGCACCGGGGAGCTGTTTTTT. Translating gives CASSTGQSTGELFF.

V and J are TRBV5-1 and TRBJ1-1; D is unclear. Per germline, CDR1 SGHRS and CDR2 YFSETQ. V was clipped by 0 bases and J by 4 bases, with 10 bases between them. CDR3 length: 14 residues. The CDR3 nucleotides read TGCGCCAGCAGCTTGGGTGGTAGGAGCACTGAAGCTTTCTTT. This gives the protein CASSLGGRSTEAFF.

This clone came up once. The genes are TRBV5-6 and TRBJ2-3, with 7 bases fitting TRBD1. The germline V gene encodes CDR1 SGHDT and CDR2 YYEEEE. V shed 2 bases, J shed 1 base, and the junction held 4 bases outside the gene matches. This CDR3 contains 15 residues. CDR3 bases: TGTGCCAGCAGCTTAGGGACAGCCCGCACAGATACGCAGTATTTT. This codes for CASSLGTARTDTQYF.

With respect to this clone: Sequence at one end of the junction differs from germline and may be a read error. V usage is TRBV27 and J usage is TRBJ1-1; weak D call: TRBD1 (6 bases). Germline CDR1 MNHEY, CDR2 SMNVEV (reference sequence). This CDR3 comprises 13 residues. The DNA for the CDR3 is TGTGCCAGCGGTTTGGGGGCAATGACTGAAGCTTTCTTT. It is translated as CASGLGAMTEAFF.

Comments on this clone: A read error may account for a junction end that differs from germline. In DNA, the CDR3 is TGCGCCAGCAGCTCGGTACAGGGGAACTATGGCCACACCTTC. This translates into CASSSVQGNYGHTF. The rearrangement links TRBV5-1 to TRBJ1-2; TRBD1 matches 7 bases. Germline V gives CDR1 SGHRS, CDR2 YFSETQ. The CDR3 totals 14 residues.

The chain links TRBV10-3 to TRBJ2-3; 7 bases match TRBD2. The CDR3 sequence is 14 residues long. CDR1 is ENHRY and CDR2 is SYGVKD in the germline V gene. V trimming: 3 bases; J trimming: 4 bases; junction bases outside the gene matches: 4. In nucleotides, the CDR3 is TGTGCCATCAGTGATGGGGGGAGGGCAGATACGCAGTATTTT. Translation: CAISDGGRADTQYF.

V usage is TRBV4-3 and J usage is TRBJ1-3; TRBD1 matches 9 bases. Germline values: CDR1 LGHNA, CDR2 YSLEER. The CDR3 spans 18 residues. V was clipped by 0 bases and J by 3 bases; unmatched bases: 9. CDR3 amino acids: CASSQDGDRVWGGNTIYF. In DNA form, the CDR3 reads TGCGCCAGCAGCCAAGATGGGGACAGGGTTTGGGGTGGAAACACCATATATTTT.

The V and J genes are TRBV4-3 and TRBJ2-3; 8 bases align to TRBD1. V lost 1 base, J lost 3 bases, and 3 bases stayed unmatched. CDR1 and CDR2 from the germline V gene are LGHNA and YSLEER. The CDR3 has 15 amino acids. The CDR3 coding sequence is TGCGCCAGCAGCCAAGGACAGGGGAATACAGATACGCAGTATTTT. Protein product: CASSQGQGNTDTQYF.

The chain recombines TRBV18 with TRBJ2-2; 7 bases fit TRBD2. Germline CDR1 reads KGHSH; CDR2 reads LQKENI. V shed 2 bases and J 2 bases; nucleotides not matched to a gene: 2. CDR3 length: 15 residues. CDR3 nucleotide sequence: TGTGCCAGCTCACCAGGACTAGTTAACACCGGGGAGCTGTTTTTT. Translation gives CASSPGLVNTGELFF.

The chain links TRBV5-4 to TRBJ1-5; tentative D call: TRBD1 (5 bases). The CDR3 is 14 amino acids. Germline loops: CDR1 SGHNT, CDR2 YYREEE (reference sequence). V shed 4 bases and J shed 7 bases, with 15 bases lying between them. CDR3 sequence: CASSPVGGGQPQHF. DNA of the CDR3: TGTGCCAGCAGCCCTGTCGGCGGGGGGCAGCCCCAGCATTTT.

The chain couples TRBV27 to TRBJ2-1; 12 bases fit TRBD1. Trimming took 5 bases from V and 4 from J; bases not matched to a gene: 6. Germline loops: CDR1 MNHEY, CDR2 SMNVEV (reference sequence). The CDR3 has 16 amino acids. This chain's CDR3 is CASSHRDRGRYNEQFF. The CDR3 DNA is TGTGCCAGCAGTCACCGGGACAGGGGGCGATACAATGAGCAGTTCTTC.

V is TRBV19 and J is TRBJ2-1; 7 bases agree with TRBD2. Germline values: CDR1 LNHDA, CDR2 SQIVND (reference sequence). CDR3 length: 15 residues. V lost 3 bases, J lost 3 bases, and 5 bases stayed unmatched. Written as DNA, the CDR3 is TGTGCCAGTAGTATGCCGCTAGCGGACTACAATGAGCAGTTCTTC. This sequence encodes CASSMPLADYNEQFF.

The rearrangement joins TRBV20-1 to TRBJ2-7; 10 bases align to TRBD2. CDR3 length: 11 residues. V trimming: 6 bases; J trimming: 7 bases; junction bases outside the gene matches: 3. Germline-derived CDR1 and CDR2 are DFQATT and SNEGSKA (reference sequence). CDR3: CSALAGEEQYF. Here the CDR3 DNA reads TGCAGTGCCCTAGCGGGGGAGGAGCAGTACTTC.

The V gene is TRBV10-3, the J gene TRBJ1-6, with 11 bases fitting TRBD1. V was pared by 4 bases and J by 9 bases, with 14 bases of the junction left unmatched. The CDR3 consists of 18 residues. Germline CDR1 and CDR2: ENHRY and SYGVKD. CDR3: CAISVGGPGTGGGSPLHF. In nucleotides, the CDR3 is TGTGCCATCAGTGTGGGGGGCCCCGGGACAGGGGGTGGTTCACCCCTCCACTTT.

The J gene is TRBJ1-3, the V gene TRBV5-1; D not resolved. The germline V gene has CDR1 SGHRS and CDR2 YFSETQ. Deletions cut 5 bases from V and 0 bases from J, with 12 bases between. The CDR3 has 15 amino acids. Here the CDR3 DNA reads TGCGCCAGCAGTTCGGGAGACTTCTCTGGAAACACCATATATTTT. Its translation is CASSSGDFSGNTIYF.

The chain carries TRBV7-8 and TRBJ2-1; 10 bases line up with TRBD2. This CDR3 comprises 18 residues. Germline-derived CDR1 and CDR2 are SGHVS and FQNEAQ. The V and J ends lost 4 bases and 2 bases, in that order; junction bases with no gene match: 11. The CDR3 here is CASSSILISGRTYNEQFF. The CDR3 nucleotides read TGTGCCAGCAGCTCTATCCTTATTAGCGGGAGGACCTACAATGAGCAGTTCTTC. Full variable domain (outside the CDR3, taken from reference TRBV7-8 and TRBJ2-1): GAGVSQSPRYKVAKRGQDVALRCDPISGHVSLFWYQQALGQGPEFLTYFQNEAQLDKSGLPSDRFFAERPEGSVSTLKIQRTQQEDSAVYLCASSSILISGRTYNEQFFGPGTRLTVL.

V gene TRBV7-2 combines with J gene TRBJ2-7; 10 positions agree with TRBD2. CDR1 is SGHTA and CDR2 is FQGNSA in the germline V gene. The trim removed 3 bases at V and 6 bases at J, leaving 8 bases unmatched. The CDR3 has 15 amino acids. The CDR3 sequence is CASSFPSGGAIEQYF. CDR3 DNA sequence: TGTGCCAGCAGCTTTCCGAGCGGGGGGGCCATCGAGCAGTACTTC.

CDR3 sequence reads: CASSYLLGQGASEAFF. Here the CDR3 DNA reads TGTGCCAGCAGCTACCTACTCGGACAGGGGGCATCTGAAGCTTTCTTT. The J gene is TRBJ1-1, the V gene TRBV7-9; 11 nucleotides match TRBD1. Germline-derived CDR1 and CDR2 are SEHNR and FQNEAQ (reference sequence). This CDR3 contains 16 residues. V lost 4 bases, J lost 6 bases, and 10 bases stayed unmatched.

The chain uses TRBV18 and TRBJ2-7; D possibly corresponds to TRBD1 (5 bases). This CDR3 contains 13 residues. The germline V gene encodes CDR1 KGHSH and CDR2 LQKENI. V was clipped by 11 bases and J by 6 bases, with 20 bases between them. CDR3 loop: CAGHGGAGPEQYF. CDR3 bases: TGTGCCGGCCACGGTGGGGCCGGGCCCGAGCAGTACTTC.

The chain links TRBV6-5 to TRBJ2-1, with TRBD2 as a possible D gene (5 bases). Germline CDR1 reads MNHEY; CDR2 reads SVGAGI. The CDR3 loop spans 16 amino acids. V lost 4 bases to trimming and J lost 2 bases, with 15 bases between them. The CDR3 loop reads CASSSLSRGPYNEQFF. In DNA, the CDR3 is TGTGCCAGCAGTTCCCTGTCCCGAGGGCCCTACAATGAGCAGTTCTTC.

The gene calls are TRBV6-6 and TRBJ2-7, with 12 bases that match TRBD1. Losses at the gene ends were 6 bases for V and 5 bases for J; bases not matched to a gene: 8. Germline V gene lookup returns CDR1 MNHNY and CDR2 SVGAGI (reference sequence). The CDR3 covers 15 residues. The CDR3 loop is CASRPGGTGGHEQYF. The CDR3 DNA reads TGTGCCAGCAGACCTGGAGGGACAGGGGGCCACGAGCAGTACTTC.

The chain links TRBV5-4 to TRBJ2-1; 9 bases agree with TRBD2. CDR1 is SGHNT, CDR2 YYREEE, per germline (reference sequence). Unmatched junction bases numbered 2, after V lost 9 bases and J lost 4 bases. The CDR3 has 12 residues. CDR3 DNA: TGTGCCACTAGCGGGACTTACAATGAGCAGTTCTTC. It encodes CATSGTYNEQFF.